A single TCR beta chain is shown here with its context. The antigen remains unidentified. The source of the sample is a study of cytomegalovirus exposure and HLA in healthy donors. The PCR made use of 60 Vbeta and 13 Jbeta primers. The method was immunoSEQ multiplex PCR; TCRdb's version includes in-frame clones alone and lacks a portion of them. The sample carries roughly 120,000 clones, roughly 81% recorded once. General observations from the study: The study designated 150 or so TCR beta chains cytomegalovirus-associated.

Germline V CDR1 and CDR2: LGHNA, YSLEER. This CDR3 spans 17 amino acids. V shed 1 base, J shed 8 bases, and the junction held 8 bases outside the gene matches. The chain is built from TRBV4-3 and TRBJ2-1; 13 bases line up with TRBD2. The sequencing sample was made of PBMCs. The TCR sequence derives from a woman aged 30 to 39 in good health and CMV-seronegative. CDR3 sequence: CASSQGTSGRALDEQFF. The CDR3 region has the DNA TGCGCCAGCAGCCAAGGTACTAGCGGGAGGGCCCTGGATGAGCAGTTCTTC.